Listed here is a single TCR beta chain. The split of CD4+ cells yielded CD45RA+ naive and CD45RA-negative memory subsets. Profiled with immunoSEQ multiplex PCR; TCRdb holds only in-frame clones, not every one. This table has about 1 million clones, 60% to 80% appearing once. The CDR3 is 15 amino acids. J was trimmed by 1 base and V by 5 bases; bases with no gene match: 3. Per germline, CDR1 MNHNY and CDR2 SVGAGI (reference sequence). This sample is drawn from a study of shared clonotypes between healthy human individuals. This sequence joins TRBV6-6 and TRBJ2-7, with 12 positions matching TRBD2. The receptor was isolated from a young man in good health. The material sequenced was memory CD4+ T cells sorted from blood. Subset denoted: CD45RA-negative fraction. CDR3 in DNA: TGTGCCAGCAGTCCGACTAGCGGGAGATCCTACGAGCAGTACTTC. Protein: CASSPTSGRSYEQYF.